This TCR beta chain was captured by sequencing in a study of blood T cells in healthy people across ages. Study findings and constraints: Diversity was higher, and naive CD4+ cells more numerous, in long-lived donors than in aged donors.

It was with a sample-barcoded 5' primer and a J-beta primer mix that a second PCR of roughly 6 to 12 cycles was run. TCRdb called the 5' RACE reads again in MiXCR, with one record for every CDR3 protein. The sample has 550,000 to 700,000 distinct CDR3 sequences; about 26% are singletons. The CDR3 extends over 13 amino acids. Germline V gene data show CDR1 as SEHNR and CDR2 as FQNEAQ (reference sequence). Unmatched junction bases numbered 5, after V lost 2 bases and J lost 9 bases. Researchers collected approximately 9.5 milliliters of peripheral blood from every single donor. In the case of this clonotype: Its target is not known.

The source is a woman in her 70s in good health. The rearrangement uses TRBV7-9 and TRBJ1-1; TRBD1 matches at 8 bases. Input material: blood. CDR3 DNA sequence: TGTGCCAGCAGCTTAATGGGACAGGAGAAAGCTTTCTTT. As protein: CASSLMGQEKAFF.